The T cell receptor (beta chain) under discussion was sequenced for a study of OX40 agonist ivuxolimab in advanced cancers. The CDR3 consists of 18 residues. The V gene's germline CDR1 is SGHVS and CDR2 FNYEAQ. Trimming left V 5 bases short and J 0 bases short, with 20 bases between. The table came from immunoSEQ multiplex PCR; TCRdb's copy has only in-frame clones and leaves some out. The sample yields some 77,000 clones, 90% to 95% seen once. Source: CD4+ or CD8+ T cells sorted from blood, taken in a trial of the OX40 agonist ivuxolimab. The chain couples TRBV7-6 to TRBJ1-5, with D perhaps matching TRBD1 (5 bases). The receptor was isolated from an adult with an advanced solid tumor such as melanoma, head and neck, liver or kidney cancer. CDR3 nucleotide sequence: TGTGCCAGCAGCCTCCAGACAGAATTAGTATATAGCAATCAGCCCCAGCATTTT. Residues: CASSLQTELVYSNQPQHF.